These 14 T cell receptor beta chains originate from one sample sequenced in a study of T cell responses to AZD1222 COVID-19 vaccine (dated by TCRdb to about 2021). The sample's time point, from its label and the paper: baseline before first vaccination. The library relied on the immunoSEQ multiplex PCR assay. The clones in this table, taken by TCRdb from immuneACCESS, are in-frame only. Not every clone is retained; where verified, under half of the shortfall comes from an unresolved V gene, and the cause of the rest is unknown. This sample holds approximately 67,000 clones; under 90% were observed only once. The ten largest make up 21% of the sample. Here the sequenced sample was peripheral blood, taken on day 0 of AZD1222 vaccination. The receptors derive from an adult in good health.

The gene calls are TRBV12-3 or TRBV12-4 and TRBJ1-2; D is undetermined. The CDR3 spans 12 residues. V shed 7 bases and J shed 2 bases, with 8 bases lying between them. CDR3 sequence (DNA): TGTGCCAGCAAAACCGGGAACTATGGCTACACCTTC. Protein product: CASKTGNYGYTF.

J is TRBJ1-5 and V is TRBV18; no firm D call. Germline CDR1 and CDR2: KGHSH and LQKENI. Trimming left V 0 bases short and J 0 bases short, with 6 bases between. This CDR3 comprises 15 residues. CDR3 protein: CASSPPNLSNQPQHF. The CDR3 DNA follows: TGTGCCAGCTCACCACCCAACCTTAGCAATCAGCCCCAGCATTTT.

The J gene is TRBJ1-2, the V gene TRBV5-1; 9 positions agree with TRBD1. The V segment lost 3 bases and the J segment 6 bases; nucleotides outside the gene matches: 6. CDR3 length: 14 residues. The germline V gene has CDR1 SGHRS and CDR2 YFSETQ. In DNA, the CDR3 is TGCGCCAGCAGCTCCGGGACAGGGATCAATGGCTACACCTTC. Protein sequence: CASSSGTGINGYTF.

The chain links TRBV6-4 to TRBJ2-1, with 8 bases identical to TRBD2. The CDR3 runs 15 residues. Per the germline V gene, CDR1 is MRHNA and CDR2 is SNTAGT. With 4 bases clipped from V and 6 bases from J, the junction kept 8 bases outside the gene matches. The CDR3 sequence: CASSASGSRGNEQFF. CDR3 nucleotides: TGTGCCAGCAGTGCTAGCGGGTCAAGGGGCAATGAGCAGTTCTTC.

This CDR3 reads CASSSQGRRGEKLFF. The CDR3 DNA follows: TGTGCCAGCTCGTCTCAGGGGCGGCGTGGGGAAAAACTGTTTTTT. The chain recombines TRBV18 with TRBJ1-4, with D tentatively TRBD1 (6 bases). Germline CDR1 reads KGHSH; CDR2 reads LQKENI. The CDR3 sequence is 15 residues long. The ends were cut back, 6 bases at V and 8 bases at J, with 19 bases in the middle.

The V call is TRBV28, the J call TRBJ1-5; 7 nucleotides align to TRBD1. Trimming cost V 6 bases and J 2 bases; bases outside gene matches: 10. Germline assignment: CDR1 MDHEN and CDR2 SYDVKM. The CDR3 is made up of 16 amino acids. The DNA for the CDR3 is TGTGCCAGCAGGGACGGTAGGGGGCCAGGCAATCAGCCCCAGCATTTT. It translates to CASRDGRGPGNQPQHF. Using reference TRBV28 and TRBJ1-5 for the parts outside the CDR3, the full variable domain is DVKVTQSSRYLVKRTGEKVFLECVQDMDHENMFWYRQDPGLGLRLIYFSYDVKMKEKGDIPEGYSVSREKKERFSLILESASTNQTSMYLCASRDGRGPGNQPQHFGDGTRLSIL.

The chain couples TRBV27 to TRBJ1-3; no definite D call. Germline values: CDR1 MNHEY, CDR2 SMNVEV (reference sequence). The CDR3 sequence is 15 residues long. The germline V and J ends were trimmed by 6 bases and 0 bases, with 12 bases remaining between them. CDR3 sequence (DNA): TGTGCCAGCAGGGTAACGCGGAGCTCTGGAAACACCATATATTTT. Translating gives CASRVTRSSGNTIYF.

The rearrangement links TRBV18 to TRBJ2-3, with TRBD2 as a possible D gene (5 bases). The CDR3 sequence is 15 residues long. With 10 bases removed from V and 1 base from J, the gap between germline ends came to 18 bases. Germline V lookup: CDR1 KGHSH, CDR2 LQKENI. In DNA, the CDR3 is TGTGCCACCCACTTTGGGCAGAGGGGCACAGATACGCAGTATTTT. This sequence encodes CATHFGQRGTDTQYF.

V is TRBV5-1 and J is TRBJ2-1; D is perhaps TRBD1 or TRBD2 (5 bases each). The germline CDR1 and CDR2 sequences are SGHRS and YFSETQ. With 4 bases removed from V and 9 bases from J, the gap between germline ends came to 17 bases. The CDR3 runs 14 residues. CDR3 amino acids: CASSRGEVQGEQFF. CDR3 nucleotides: TGCGCCAGCAGCAGGGGAGAGGTCCAGGGTGAGCAGTTCTTC.

The V call is TRBV2, the J call TRBJ1-5; a possible D gene is TRBD1 (5 bases). CDR1 and CDR2 from the germline V gene are SNHLY and FYNNEI. The CDR3 covers 13 residues. With 5 bases removed from V and 6 bases from J, the gap between germline ends came to 11 bases. The CDR3 DNA sequence: TGTGCCAGCAGTTACGACAGAGCTCAGCCCCAGCATTTT. Translated: CASSYDRAQPQHF.

J is TRBJ2-7 and V is TRBV28; D uncertain. Trimming took off 5 bases at V and 6 bases at J, with 14 bases between the two ends. Germline V CDR1 and CDR2: MDHEN, SYDVKM. The CDR3 consists of 13 residues. CDR3 loop: CASSATLGGEQYF. DNA of the CDR3: TGTGCCAGCAGTGCGACCCTCGGTGGCGAGCAGTACTTC.

This chain joins TRBV29-1 and TRBJ2-1, with TRBD2 matching 10 bases. Looked up from germline, CDR1 is SQVTM and CDR2 is ANQGSEA. The CDR3 is 17 residues long. V was pared by 8 bases and J by 5 bases, with 18 bases of the junction left unmatched. DNA for the CDR3: TGCAGCACCCCCGGGCTAGCGGGAGTGTGGGGTGACAATGAGCAGTTCTTC. The encoded protein is CSTPGLAGVWGDNEQFF.

The chain is built from TRBV7-2 and TRBJ2-7, with TRBD2 matching over 10 bases. V gave up 5 bases and J gave up 7 bases; unmatched junction bases: 11. The CDR3 is made up of 15 amino acids. Germline assignment: CDR1 SGHTA and CDR2 FQGNSA. The CDR3 coding sequence is TGTGCCAGCAGCCCACAACTAGCGGGATCTGGAGAGCAGTACTTC. It translates to CASSPQLAGSGEQYF.

This rearrangement joins TRBV27 to TRBJ2-4; TRBD1 matches 10 bases. The V gene's germline CDR1 is MNHEY and CDR2 SMNVEV (reference sequence). V lost 6 bases and J lost 8; bases outside the gene matches: 7. The CDR3 spans 14 residues. CDR3 bases: TGTGCCAGCAGGACAGGGGGCTTTCAGGACATTCAGTACTTC. Protein sequence: CASRTGGFQDIQYF.